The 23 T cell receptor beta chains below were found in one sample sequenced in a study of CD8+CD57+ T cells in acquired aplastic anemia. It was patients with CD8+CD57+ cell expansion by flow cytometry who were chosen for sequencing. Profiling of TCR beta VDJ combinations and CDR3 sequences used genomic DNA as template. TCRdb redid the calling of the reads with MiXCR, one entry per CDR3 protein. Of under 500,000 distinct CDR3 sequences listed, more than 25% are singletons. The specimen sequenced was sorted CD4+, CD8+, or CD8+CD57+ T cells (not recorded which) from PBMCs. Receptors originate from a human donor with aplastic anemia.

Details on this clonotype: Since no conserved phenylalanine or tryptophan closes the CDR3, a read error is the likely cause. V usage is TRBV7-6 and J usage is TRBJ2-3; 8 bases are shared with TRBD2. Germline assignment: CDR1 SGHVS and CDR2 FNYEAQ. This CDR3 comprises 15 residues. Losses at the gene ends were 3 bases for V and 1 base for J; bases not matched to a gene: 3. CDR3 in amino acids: CASSLTAGGTDTQYL. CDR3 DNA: TGTGCCAGCAGCTTGACAGCGGGGGGCACAGATACGCAGTATCTT.

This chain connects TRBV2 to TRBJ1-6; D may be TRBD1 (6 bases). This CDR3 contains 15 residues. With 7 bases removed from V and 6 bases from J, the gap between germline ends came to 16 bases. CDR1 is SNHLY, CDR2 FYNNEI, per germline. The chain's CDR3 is CASTLMGAGNSPLHF. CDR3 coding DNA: TGTGCCAGCACCCTCATGGGGGCAGGTAATTCACCCCTCCACTTT. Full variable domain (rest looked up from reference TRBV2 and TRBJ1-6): EPEVTQTPSHQVTQMGQEVILRCVPISNHLYFYWYRQILGQKVEFLVSFYNNEISEKSEIFDDQFSVERPDGSNFTLKIRSTKLEDSAMYFCASTLMGAGNSPLHFGNGTRLTVT.

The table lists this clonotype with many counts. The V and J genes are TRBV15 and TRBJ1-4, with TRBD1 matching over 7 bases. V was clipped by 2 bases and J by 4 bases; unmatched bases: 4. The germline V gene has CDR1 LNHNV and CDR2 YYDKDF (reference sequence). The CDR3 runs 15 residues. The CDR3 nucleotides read TGTGCCACCAGCAGATACAGGGGTGTTAATGAAAAACTGTTTTTT. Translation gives CATSRYRGVNEKLFF.

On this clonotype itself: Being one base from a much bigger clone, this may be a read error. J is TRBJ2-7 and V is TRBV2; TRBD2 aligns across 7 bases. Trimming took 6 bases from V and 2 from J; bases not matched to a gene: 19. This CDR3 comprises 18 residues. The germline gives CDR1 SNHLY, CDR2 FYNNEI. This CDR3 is CASSERRGIPLGAYEQYF. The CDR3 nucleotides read TGTGCCAGCAGCGAGCGGCGGGGGATACCCCTAGGGGCCTACGAGCAGTACTTC. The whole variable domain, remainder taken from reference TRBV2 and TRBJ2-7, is EPEVTQTPSHQVTQMGQEVILRCVPISNHLYFYWYRQILGQKVEFLVSFYNNEISEKSEIFDDQFSVERPDGSNFTLKIRSTKLEDSAMYFCASSERRGIPLGAYEQYFGPGTRLTVT.

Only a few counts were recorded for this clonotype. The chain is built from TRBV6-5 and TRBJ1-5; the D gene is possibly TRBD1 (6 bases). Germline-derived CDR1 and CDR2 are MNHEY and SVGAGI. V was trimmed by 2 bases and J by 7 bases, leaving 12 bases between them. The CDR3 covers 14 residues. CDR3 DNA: TGTGCCAGCAGTTACGAAACAGGGCTACAGCCCCAGCATTTT. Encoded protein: CASSYETGLQPQHF.

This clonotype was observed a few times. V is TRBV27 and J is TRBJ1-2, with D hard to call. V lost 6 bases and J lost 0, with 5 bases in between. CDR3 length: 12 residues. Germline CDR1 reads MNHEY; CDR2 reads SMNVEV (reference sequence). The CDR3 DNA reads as TGTGCCAGCAGAACGTCTAACTATGGCTACACCTTC. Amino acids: CASRTSNYGYTF.

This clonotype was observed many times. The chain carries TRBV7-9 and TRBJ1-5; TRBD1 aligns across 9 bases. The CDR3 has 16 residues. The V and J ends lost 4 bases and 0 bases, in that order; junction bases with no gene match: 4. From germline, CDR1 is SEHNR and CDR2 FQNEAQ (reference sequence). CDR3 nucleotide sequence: TGTGCCAGCAGCTCACCGGGACAGGGTAGCAATCAGCCCCAGCATTTT. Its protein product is CASSSPGQGSNQPQHF.

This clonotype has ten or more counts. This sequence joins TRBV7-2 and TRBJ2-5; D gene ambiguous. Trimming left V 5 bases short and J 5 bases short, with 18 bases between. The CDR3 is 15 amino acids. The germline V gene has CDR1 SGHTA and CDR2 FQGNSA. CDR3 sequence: CASSPMLGFGETQYF. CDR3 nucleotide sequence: TGTGCCAGCAGCCCGATGCTAGGTTTTGGGGAGACCCAGTACTTC.

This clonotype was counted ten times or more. CDR3 amino acids: CASSLGGAGQPQHF. The CDR3 bases are TGTGCCAGCAGCTTAGGGGGGGCGGGTCAGCCCCAGCATTTT. The gene calls are TRBV7-9 and TRBJ1-5; perhaps TRBD1 as D (6 bases). CDR1 and CDR2 (germline): SEHNR, FQNEAQ (reference sequence). V lost 1 base, J lost 6 bases, and 10 bases lay in between. The CDR3 loop spans 14 amino acids.

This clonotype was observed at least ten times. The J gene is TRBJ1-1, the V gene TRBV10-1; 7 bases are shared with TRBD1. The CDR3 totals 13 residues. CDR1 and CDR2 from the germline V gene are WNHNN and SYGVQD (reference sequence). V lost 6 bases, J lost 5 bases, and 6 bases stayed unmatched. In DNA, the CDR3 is TGCGCCAGCAGCGGAAGGGGGCTTACTGAAGCTTTCTTT. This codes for CASSGRGLTEAFF.

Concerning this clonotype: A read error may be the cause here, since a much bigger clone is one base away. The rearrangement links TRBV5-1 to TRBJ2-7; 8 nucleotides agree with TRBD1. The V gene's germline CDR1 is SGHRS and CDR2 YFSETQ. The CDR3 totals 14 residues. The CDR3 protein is CANSLDRDTYEQYF. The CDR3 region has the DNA TGCGCCAACAGCTTGGACAGGGATACCTACGAGCAGTACTTC.

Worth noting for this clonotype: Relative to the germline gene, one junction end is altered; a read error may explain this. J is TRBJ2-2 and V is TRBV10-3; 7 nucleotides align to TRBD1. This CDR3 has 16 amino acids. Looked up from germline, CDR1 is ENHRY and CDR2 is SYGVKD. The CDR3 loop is CASSLSRVGGAGELFF. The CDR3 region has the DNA TGTGCCAGCAGTTTATCGCGCGTAGGGGGCGCCGGGGAGCTGTTTTTT.

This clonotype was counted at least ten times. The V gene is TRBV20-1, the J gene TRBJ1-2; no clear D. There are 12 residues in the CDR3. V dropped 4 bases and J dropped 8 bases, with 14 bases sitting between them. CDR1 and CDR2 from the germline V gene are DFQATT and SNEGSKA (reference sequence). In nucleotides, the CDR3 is TGCAGTGCTACGCTTCAGGCGTACGGCTACACCTTC. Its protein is CSATLQAYGYTF.

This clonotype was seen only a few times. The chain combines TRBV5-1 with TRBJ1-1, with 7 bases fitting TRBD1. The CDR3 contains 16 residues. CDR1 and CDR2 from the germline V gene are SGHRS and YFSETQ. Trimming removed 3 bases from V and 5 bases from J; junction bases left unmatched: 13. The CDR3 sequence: CASSSLVRTGRTEAFF. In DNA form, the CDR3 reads TGCGCCAGCAGCTCCCTTGTTAGGACAGGACGGACTGAAGCTTTCTTT.

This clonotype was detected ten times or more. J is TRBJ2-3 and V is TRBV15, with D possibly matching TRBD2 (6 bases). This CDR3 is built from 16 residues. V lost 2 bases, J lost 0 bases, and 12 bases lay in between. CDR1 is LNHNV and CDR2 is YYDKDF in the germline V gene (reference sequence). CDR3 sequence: CATSRREGRSTDTQYF. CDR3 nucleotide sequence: TGTGCCACCAGCAGACGAGAGGGGAGGAGCACAGATACGCAGTATTTT.

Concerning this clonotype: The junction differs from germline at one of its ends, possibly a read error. The CDR3 region is CASSPGQGGQPRHF. The DNA of the CDR3 is TGCGCCAGCAGCCCAGGACAAGGAGGTCAGCCCCGGCATTTT. The chain couples TRBV5-1 to TRBJ1-5; the D gene is possibly TRBD1 (5 bases). CDR3 length equals 14 residues. Germline V gives CDR1 SGHRS, CDR2 YFSETQ.

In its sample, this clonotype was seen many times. The DNA of the CDR3 is TGCAGCGTTAACAGGGGAAACACTGAAGCTTTCTTT. It translates to CSVNRGNTEAFF. The chain employs TRBV29-1 and TRBJ1-1; 7 bases agree with TRBD1. The V segment lost 5 bases and the J segment 2 bases; nucleotides outside the gene matches: 2. CDR1 and CDR2 from the germline V gene are SQVTM and ANQGSEA. CDR3 length equals 12 residues.

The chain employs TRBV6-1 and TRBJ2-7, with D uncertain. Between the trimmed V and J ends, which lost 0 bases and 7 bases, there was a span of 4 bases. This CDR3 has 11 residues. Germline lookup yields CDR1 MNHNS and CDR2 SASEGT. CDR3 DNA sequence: TGTGCCAGCAGTGAAGCTTTTGAGCAGTACTTC. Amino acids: CASSEAFEQYF.

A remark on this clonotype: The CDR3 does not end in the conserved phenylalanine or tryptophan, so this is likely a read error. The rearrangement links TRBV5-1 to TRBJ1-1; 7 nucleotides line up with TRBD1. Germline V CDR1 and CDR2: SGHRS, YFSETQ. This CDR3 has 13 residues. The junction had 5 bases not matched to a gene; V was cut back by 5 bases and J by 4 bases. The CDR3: CASSSRGPTEAFL. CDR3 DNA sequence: TGCGCCAGCAGTTCGAGGGGGCCCACTGAAGCTTTCCTT.

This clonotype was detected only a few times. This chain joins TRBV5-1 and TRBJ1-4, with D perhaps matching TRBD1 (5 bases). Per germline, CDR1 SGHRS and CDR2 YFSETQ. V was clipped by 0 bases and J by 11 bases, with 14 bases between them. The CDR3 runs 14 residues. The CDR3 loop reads CASSLDRGDQKLFF. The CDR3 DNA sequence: TGCGCCAGCAGCTTGGATAGGGGAGATCAGAAACTGTTTTTT.

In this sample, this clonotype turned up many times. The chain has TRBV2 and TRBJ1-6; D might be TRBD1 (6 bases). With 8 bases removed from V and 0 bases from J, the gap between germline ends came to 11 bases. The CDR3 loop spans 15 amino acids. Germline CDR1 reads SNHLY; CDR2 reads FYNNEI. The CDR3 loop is CASQIQGSYNSPLHF. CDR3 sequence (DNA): TGTGCCAGCCAAATACAGGGCTCCTATAATTCACCCCTCCACTTT.

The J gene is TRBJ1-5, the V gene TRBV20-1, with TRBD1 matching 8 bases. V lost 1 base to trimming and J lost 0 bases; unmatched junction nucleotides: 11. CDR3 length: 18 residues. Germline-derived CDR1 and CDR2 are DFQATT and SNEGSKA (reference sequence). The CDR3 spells CSARAAGQAFYSNQPQHF. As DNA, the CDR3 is TGCAGTGCTAGAGCAGCGGGACAGGCCTTCTATAGCAATCAGCCCCAGCATTTT.

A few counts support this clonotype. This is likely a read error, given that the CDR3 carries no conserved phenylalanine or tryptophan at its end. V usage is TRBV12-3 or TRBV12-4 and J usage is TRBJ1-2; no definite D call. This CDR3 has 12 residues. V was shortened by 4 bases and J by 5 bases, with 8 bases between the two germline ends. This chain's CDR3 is CASSSMGYGYTI. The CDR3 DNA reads TGTGCCAGCAGTTCCATGGGATATGGCTACACCATC.